This is a list of T cell receptor beta chains from one sample in a study of T cells in Graves' hyperthyroidism and ophthalmopathy. TCRdb fed the multiplex PCR reads into MiXCR, producing one record per CDR3 protein. The sample lists 300,000 to 450,000 distinct CDR3 sequences, approximately 15% occurring once. What was sequenced was blood. The receptors originated from a woman under 30 with Graves' hyperthyroidism that later progressed to Graves' ophthalmopathy. Each CDR3 is given with its conserved first and last residue. The order of the fields is CDR3 protein, CDR3 DNA, D gene, J gene, clone size, V gene. The D gene is left open where the match is weak. Size is stated for part of the rows, as once, few or many counts, or as a class when the clone is expanded.

CASNRASSGNLLMETQYF | TGTGCCAGCAACCGAGCCAGTAGCGGGAACTTGCTGATGGAGACCCAGTACTTC | TRBD2 | TRBJ2-5 | few | TRBV3-1
CASSLDSYNSPLHF | TGTGCCAGCAGCTTAGACTCCTATAATTCACCCCTCCACTTT | - | TRBJ1-6 | once | TRBV7-9
CASSSGISYNEQFF | TGTGCCAGCAGTAGCGGGATATCCTACAATGAGCAGTTCTTC | TRBD2 | TRBJ2-1 | - | TRBV9
CASASLSSTDTQYF | TGTGCCAGCGCCAGCCTTTCTAGCACAGATACGCAGTATTTT | - | TRBJ2-3 | - | TRBV25-1
CSAPRQGSYEQYF | TGCAGTGCTCCCCGACAGGGGTCCTACGAGCAGTACTTC | TRBD1 | TRBJ2-7 | few | TRBV20-1
CASSPSGRAARADTQYF | TGTGCCAGCAGCCCGAGCGGGAGGGCCGCGAGGGCAGATACGCAGTATTTT | TRBD2 | TRBJ2-3 | - | TRBV3-1
CATSRVDHQPQHF | TGTGCCACCAGCCGCGTAGATCATCAGCCCCAGCATTTT | - | TRBJ1-5 | many | TRBV15
CAWSAPGANVLTF | TGTGCCTGGAGTGCCCCTGGGGCCAACGTCCTGACTTTC | - | TRBJ2-6 | many | TRBV30
CASSQLGTANTEAFF | TGTGCCAGCAGCCAGCTCGGGACAGCTAACACTGAAGCTTTCTTT | TRBD1 | TRBJ1-1 | many | TRBV3-1
CASSRMDRVGNTGELFF | TGCGCCAGCAGCAGGATGGACAGGGTAGGGAACACCGGGGAGCTGTTTTTT | TRBD1 | TRBJ2-2 | - | TRBV5-1
CASSYDRGVGYTF | TGTGCCAGCAGCTATGACAGGGGAGTGGGCTACACCTTC | TRBD1 | TRBJ1-2 | many | TRBV28
CASSQRGLAGQRGGTDTQYF | TGTGCCAGCAGCCAAAGGGGACTAGCGGGTCAGAGGGGGGGAACAGATACGCAGTATTTT | TRBD2 | TRBJ2-3 | few | TRBV7-8
CASSFNRDRGAHEQFF | TGTGCCAGCAGCTTTAACCGGGACAGGGGGGCTCATGAGCAGTTCTTC | TRBD1 | TRBJ2-1 | few | TRBV11-2
CASSPGTGFNSPLHF | TGTGCCAGCAGCCCCGGGACAGGGTTTAATTCACCCCTCCACTTT | TRBD1 | TRBJ1-6 | - | TRBV7-6